A single sample gave rise to the 17 T cell receptor beta chains below, sequenced in a study of shared clonotypes between healthy human individuals. Sequencing was performed with immunoSEQ multiplex PCR; in TCRdb, only in-frame clones are kept and a portion is missing. The data hold around 500,000 clones, with roughly 85% observed a single time. The sequenced sample was PBMCs. These receptors came from a woman aged 40 to 50 in good health. Some clones in this sample may be carry-over from other donors' samples.

This chain uses TRBV30 with TRBJ2-7; D unresolved. Germline assignment: CDR1 GTSNPN and CDR2 SVGIG (reference sequence). This CDR3 has 12 residues. Trimming pared 4 bases from V and 0 bases from J, leaving 7 bases between. CDR3 DNA sequence: TGTGCCTGGAACACCGACTCCTACGAGCAGTACTTC. This sequence encodes CAWNTDSYEQYF.

This chain uses TRBV6-6 with TRBJ1-2; weak D call: TRBD1 (6 bases). This CDR3 region has 14 residues. Germline V gene sequence: CDR1 MNHNY, CDR2 SVGAGI (reference sequence). The V end lost 6 bases, the J end lost 0 bases, and 11 bases lay between the germline ends. CDR3 DNA sequence: TGTGCCAGCAGGTTGGGGGGCTCTAACTATGGCTACACCTTC. Protein: CASRLGGSNYGYTF.

This clone was observed once. The chain recombines TRBV19 with TRBJ1-2, with no clear D. Trimming cost V 3 bases and J 4 bases, with 12 bases left between them. The CDR3 is 14 amino acids. The germline CDR1 and CDR2 sequences are LNHDA and SQIVND (reference sequence). Written as DNA, the CDR3 is TGTGCCAGTAGTATCCAGGACGGGTTCTATGGCTACACCTTC. Its protein is CASSIQDGFYGYTF.

In this sample, this clone turned up a few times. This chain connects TRBV6-1 to TRBJ1-2; D remains unclear. The CDR3 has 18 residues. The germline gives CDR1 MNHNS, CDR2 SASEGT. Trimming stripped 1 base from V and 0 bases from J, with 18 bases between. This chain's CDR3 is CASSEVGFITRSNYGYTF. In nucleotides, the CDR3 is TGTGCCAGCAGTGAAGTTGGGTTCATAACGAGATCTAACTATGGCTACACCTTC.

The gene calls are TRBV28 and TRBJ2-5, with 9 bases that match TRBD1. Germline V CDR1 and CDR2: MDHEN, SYDVKM. The CDR3 consists of 14 residues. Trimming at V came to 3 bases and at J to 11 bases, leaving 10 bases not matched to a gene. CDR3 sequence: CASSLPRTGAEQYF. The CDR3 DNA reads TGTGCCAGCAGTTTGCCCCGGACAGGGGCAGAGCAGTACTTC.

The genes are TRBV6-1 and TRBJ2-1; 7 bases match TRBD1. With V trimmed by 5 bases and J by 4 bases, 8 bases remained unmatched. The CDR3 extends over 15 amino acids. CDR1 and CDR2 from the germline V gene are MNHNS and SASEGT. This CDR3 is CASSNPGTEYNEQFF. CDR3 nucleotide sequence: TGTGCCAGCAGTAACCCCGGGACAGAATACAATGAGCAGTTCTTC.

Comment on this clone: The junction does not match germline at one end; this may be a read error. The chain links TRBV6-6 to TRBJ1-1; 7 positions match TRBD1. This CDR3 spans 13 amino acids. The germline V gene has CDR1 MNHNY and CDR2 SVGAGI (reference sequence). The CDR3 spells CASKWGQRSEAFF. CDR3 coding DNA: TGTGCCTCCAAGTGGGGACAGAGGTCTGAGGCTTTCTTT.

The sample holds a few counts of this clone. The chain recombines TRBV21-1 with TRBJ2-7; TRBD2 is the table's D call, not checked against the DNA. TRBV21-1 is termed a pseudogene. The CDR3 has 17 amino acids. CDR3 region: CASSKVAPGLAGYEQYF. The DNA of the CDR3 is TGTGCCAGCAGCAAAGTGGCCCCGGGACTAGCGGGATACGAGCAGTACTTC.

V gene TRBV5-6 combines with J gene TRBJ2-3; TRBD2 matches at 16 bases. The germline V gene encodes CDR1 SGHDT and CDR2 YYEEEE. The CDR3 sequence is 16 residues long. The junction had 4 bases not matched to a gene; V was cut back by 3 bases and J by 6 bases. The CDR3 DNA follows: TGTGCCAGCAGCTCGGGACTAGCGGGAGGGAGGGATACGCAGTATTTT. Translating gives CASSSGLAGGRDTQYF.

V and J are TRBV14 and TRBJ2-3; tentatively, D is TRBD1 (6 bases). V was pared by 1 base and J by 6 bases, with 11 bases between. The V gene's germline CDR1 is SGHDN and CDR2 FVKESK. CDR3 size: 14 residues. This chain's CDR3 is CASSQAARGDTQYF. The CDR3 bases are TGTGCCAGCAGCCAAGCCGCCAGGGGCGATACGCAGTATTTT.

V gene TRBV4-1 combines with J gene TRBJ2-5; 12 nucleotides agree with TRBD2. CDR3 size: 19 residues. The germline V gene has CDR1 MGHRA and CDR2 YSYEKL. After removal of 0 bases from V and 1 base from J, the junction contained 9 bases not matched to a gene. The CDR3 reads CASSQDFGLAGWAQETQYF. The CDR3 nucleotides are TGCGCCAGCAGCCAAGATTTTGGACTAGCGGGGTGGGCCCAAGAGACCCAGTACTTC.

The chain links TRBV27 to TRBJ2-5, with TRBD2 matching over 9 bases. Germline CDR1 is MNHEY and CDR2 is SMNVEV (reference sequence). V shed 1 base, J shed 6 bases, and the junction held 9 bases outside the gene matches. The CDR3 covers 16 residues. In nucleotides, the CDR3 is TGTGCCAGCAGTTTATTGGGTAGCGGGAGAGGAAAGACCCAGTACTTC. Its protein product is CASSLLGSGRGKTQYF.

The chain carries TRBV29-1 and TRBJ2-3; the D is unclear. In germline, CDR1 is SQVTM, CDR2 ANQGSEA. V was trimmed by 6 bases and J by 1 base, leaving 14 bases between them. CDR3 length: 14 residues. Written as DNA, the CDR3 is TGCAGCGTATTCGACTCTCGGCGCACAGATACGCAGTATTTT. Protein: CSVFDSRRTDTQYF.

The chain links TRBV29-1 to TRBJ1-2, with D possibly matching TRBD1 (6 bases). Germline CDR1 reads SQVTM; CDR2 reads ANQGSEA. The CDR3 contains 14 residues. Trimming removed 1 base from V and 8 bases from J, with 17 bases in between. CDR3 protein: CSVEVGQSTGGYTF. The DNA of the CDR3 is TGCAGCGTTGAAGTAGGACAGTCAACGGGAGGCTACACCTTC.

V gene TRBV28 combines with J gene TRBJ2-7; 9 nucleotides line up with TRBD2. The J segment lost 2 bases and the V segment lost 6 bases, leaving 14 bases of the junction unmatched. Germline V gene lookup returns CDR1 MDHEN and CDR2 SYDVKM. The CDR3 sequence is 17 residues long. The CDR3 DNA sequence: TGTGCCAGCAGGTCGACCTTTTCTAGCGGGGTCCCCTACGAGCAGTACTTC. This codes for CASRSTFSSGVPYEQYF.

The rearrangement joins TRBV7-2 to TRBJ2-1, with 8 positions matching TRBD1. Looked up from germline, CDR1 is SGHTA and CDR2 is FQGNSA. With 5 bases clipped from V and 7 bases from J, the junction kept 13 bases outside the gene matches. The CDR3 extends over 16 amino acids. The CDR3 coding sequence is TGTGCCAGCAGCCAAGGTCAGGGGGCGTTGGTGAATGAGCAGTTCTTC. This codes for CASSQGQGALVNEQFF.

The chain uses TRBV7-3 and TRBJ2-2; D is tentatively TRBD1 or TRBD2 (5 bases each). V gave up 2 bases and J gave up 3 bases, with 19 bases separating them. The V gene's germline CDR1 is SGHTA and CDR2 FQGTGA. The CDR3 contains 18 residues. The CDR3 spells CASSLEGWGGYYTGELFF. The CDR3 DNA follows: TGTGCCAGCAGCTTAGAGGGTTGGGGCGGATACTACACCGGGGAGCTGTTTTTT.